The 32 T cell receptor beta chains presented below share a single source sample, sequenced in a study of breast tumors, draining lymph nodes, adjacent tissues. Each CDR3 protein gets one entry after TCRdb re-called the multiplex PCR reads with MiXCR. This sample has around 150,000 distinct CDR3 sequences, with about 20% found just once. The lymph nodes were axillary draining lymph nodes from breast cancer patients. Sample: axillary lymph node tissue. The receptors derive from a female donor with breast cancer. Some clones in this sample may be carry-over from other donors' samples.

This clonotype was counted at least ten times. This rearrangement joins TRBV6-2 or TRBV6-3 to TRBJ2-7, with 13 nucleotides matching TRBD2. Germline lookup yields CDR1 MNHEY and CDR2 SVGEGT. The CDR3 covers 15 residues. V was clipped by 5 bases and J by 4 bases; unmatched bases: 5. The DNA for the CDR3 is TGTGCCAGCAGTCCCCGACTAGCGGGGGGTTACGAGCAGTACTTC. Translation: CASSPRLAGGYEQYF.

V and J are TRBV28 and TRBJ2-5; 8 bases match TRBD1. J gave up 4 bases and V 8 bases, and 0 bases lay outside the gene matches. The CDR3 is 11 amino acids. Germline-derived CDR1 and CDR2 are MDHEN and SYDVKM. The CDR3 sequence is CASDRGETQYF. The CDR3 bases are TGTGCCAGCGACAGGGGAGAGACCCAGTACTTC.

The table lists this clonotype with many counts. This chain uses TRBV20-1 with TRBJ2-3, with D perhaps matching TRBD2 (6 bases). The ends were cut back, 0 bases at V and 3 bases at J, with 16 bases in the middle. CDR3 length equals 16 residues. The germline V gene has CDR1 DFQATT and CDR2 SNEGSKA (reference sequence). The CDR3 region is CSARDDTSPWTDTQYF. The CDR3 DNA reads TGCAGTGCTAGAGATGATACTAGCCCCTGGACAGATACGCAGTATTTT.

This clonotype was counted ten times or more. The chain is built from TRBV18 and TRBJ2-5; D gene unclear. This CDR3 has 14 residues. Trimming took off 0 bases at V and 2 bases at J, with 7 bases between the two ends. Germline CDR1 KGHSH, CDR2 LQKENI. The CDR3 sequence: CASSPPSGQETQYF. DNA for the CDR3: TGTGCCAGCTCACCACCGTCAGGACAAGAGACCCAGTACTTC.

The chain carries TRBV28 and TRBJ1-5; TRBD1 might be the D (5 bases). Germline V CDR1 and CDR2: MDHEN, SYDVKM. V dropped 7 bases and J dropped 3 bases, with 10 bases sitting between them. The CDR3 runs to 13 residues. The CDR3 sequence: CASTPGYNQPQHF. The DNA of the CDR3 is TGTGCCAGCACCCCAGGGTACAATCAGCCCCAGCATTTT.

In the case of this clonotype: A much larger clone is a single base away; this may be a read error. V is TRBV6-5 and J is TRBJ2-7; D unresolved. V lost 6 bases and J lost 1, with 4 bases in between. Germline V gene sequence: CDR1 MNHEY, CDR2 SVGAGI. The CDR3 runs 11 residues. In nucleotides, the CDR3 is TGTGCCAGCAGGTTTTCCTACGAGCAGTACTTC. Translating gives CASRFSYEQYF.

In its sample, this clonotype was seen a few times. The V and J genes are TRBV18 and TRBJ2-5; 10 bases line up with TRBD2. The trim removed 4 bases at V and 4 bases at J, leaving 9 bases unmatched. Germline V gives CDR1 KGHSH, CDR2 LQKENI. The CDR3 sequence is 16 residues long. The CDR3 coding sequence is TGTGCCAGCTCACTATGGCTAGCGGGAGCGGGAGAGACCCAGTACTTC. It encodes CASSLWLAGAGETQYF.

This clonotype was recorded at least ten times. The chain carries TRBV9 and TRBJ2-3, with TRBD2 identical over 7 bases. Germline CDR1 and CDR2: SGDLS and YYNGEE. This CDR3 has 14 residues. V gave up 3 bases and J gave up 4 bases; unmatched junction bases: 5. The CDR3 DNA reads TGTGCCAGCAGCGCGGGCGGGAGCCCAGATACGCAGTATTTT. It yields the protein CASSAGGSPDTQYF.

This clonotype was seen many times. V gene TRBV3-1 combines with J gene TRBJ2-7; no definite D call. V shed 1 base and J shed 4 bases, with 8 bases lying between them. The CDR3 runs 13 residues. Germline CDR1 is LGHDT and CDR2 is YNNKEL (reference sequence). CDR3 loop: CASSQAGMYEQYF. In DNA, the CDR3 is TGTGCCAGCAGCCAAGCCGGTATGTACGAGCAGTACTTC.

This clonotype was detected many times. CDR3 DNA sequence: TGTGCCAGCAGCACGAGGACTGGGACCCAGTACTTC. It codes for CASSTRTGTQYF. The genes are TRBV7-9 and TRBJ2-5, with D perhaps matching TRBD2 (5 bases). V dropped 5 bases and J dropped 7 bases, with 11 bases sitting between them. The CDR3 is made up of 12 amino acids. The germline CDR1 and CDR2 sequences are SEHNR and FQNEAQ (reference sequence).

This clonotype was seen ten or more times. The chain carries TRBV6-1 and TRBJ2-3; 10 bases are shared with TRBD1. J gave up 0 bases and V 6 bases, and 9 bases lay outside the gene matches. This CDR3 is 17 amino acids long. CDR1 and CDR2 (germline): MNHNS, SASEGT. The CDR3 protein is CASSRGTGATSTDTQYF. CDR3 nucleotide sequence: TGTGCCAGCAGCCGTGGGACAGGGGCTACTAGCACAGATACGCAGTATTTT.

Only one count was recorded for this clonotype. A read error may explain this, as a much larger clone is one base away. In DNA form, the CDR3 reads TGTGCCGGCAGTGGCCGGAGGGGGGGGGTCGATACGCAGTATTTT. This gives the protein CAGSGRRGGVDTQYF. The chain combines TRBV6-1 with TRBJ2-3; TRBD2 is a possible D gene (7 bases). CDR1 MNHNS and CDR2 SASEGT come from the germline V gene. The CDR3 runs to 15 residues.

V is TRBV5-6 and J is TRBJ1-5; D is unresolved. The CDR3 covers 13 residues. Germline V gene sequence: CDR1 SGHDT, CDR2 YYEEEE. V was pared by 1 base and J by 5 bases, with 7 bases between. CDR3 protein: CASSLMVDQPQHF. CDR3 nucleotide sequence: TGTGCCAGCAGCTTGATGGTCGATCAGCCCCAGCATTTT.

There are many counts of this clonotype. The rearrangement links TRBV24-1 to TRBJ2-3, with 13 bases fitting TRBD2. In germline, CDR1 is KGHDR, CDR2 SFDVKD. The CDR3 has 19 amino acids. Trimming cost V 2 bases and J 1 base; bases outside gene matches: 8. CDR3 in amino acids: CATSDSGLAGAYGTDTQYF. The CDR3, as DNA: TGTGCCACCAGTGATTCAGGACTAGCGGGAGCCTACGGCACAGATACGCAGTATTTT.

As for this clonotype: A much more abundant neighbour one base away suggests this may be a read error. The CDR3 ends on some other residue instead of the conserved phenylalanine or tryptophan, so this is likely a read error. The V gene is TRBV5-4, the J gene TRBJ2-3; 9 bases line up with TRBD1. CDR1 is SGHNT, CDR2 YYREEE, per germline (reference sequence). The CDR3 is 15 amino acids. V was clipped by 4 bases and J by 4 bases; unmatched bases: 7. The CDR3 reads CASSGRDRVADTQYL. For the CDR3, the DNA is TGTGCCAGCAGCGGACGGGACAGGGTGGCAGATACGCAGTATCTT.

In this sample, this clonotype turned up many times. The chain combines TRBV20-1 with TRBJ1-2, with TRBD1 identical over 7 bases. Germline CDR1 DFQATT, CDR2 SNEGSKA (reference sequence). V was pared by 6 bases and J by 5 bases, with 9 bases of the junction left unmatched. The CDR3 length is 13 residues. This CDR3 is CSARTGGDYGYTF. CDR3 sequence (DNA): TGCAGTGCCCGGACAGGCGGCGATTATGGCTACACCTTC.

This clonotype was found many times. This rearrangement joins TRBV5-1 to TRBJ2-7, with TRBD2 as a possible D gene (6 bases). The CDR3 is made up of 15 amino acids. Germline V gives CDR1 SGHRS, CDR2 YFSETQ. V was shortened by 4 bases and J by 4 bases, with 18 bases between the two germline ends. The CDR3: CASSPDGLSGYEQYF. CDR3 coding DNA: TGCGCCAGCAGCCCCGACGGACTTAGCGGTTACGAGCAGTACTTC.

This clonotype was seen repeatedly, ten times or more. This chain uses TRBV27 with TRBJ2-7; D might be TRBD1 (5 bases). CDR3 length: 14 residues. Germline CDR1 MNHEY, CDR2 SMNVEV (reference sequence). Between the trimmed V and J ends, which lost 2 bases and 4 bases, there was a span of 12 bases. The CDR3 DNA is TGTGCCAGCAGTTTAAGCACAGGATTTTACGAGCAGTACTTC. It encodes CASSLSTGFYEQYF.

This clonotype was recorded at least ten times. This chain links TRBV20-1 with TRBJ2-2; D not resolved. The CDR3 length is 12 residues. The V gene's germline CDR1 is DFQATT and CDR2 SNEGSKA (reference sequence). Trimming pared 2 bases from V and 3 bases from J, leaving 4 bases between. CDR3 sequence (DNA): TGCAGTGCTAGAAAATACACCGGGGAGCTGTTTTTT. Protein: CSARKYTGELFF.

The J gene is TRBJ2-7, the V gene TRBV25-1; a weak D match, TRBD1 (6 bases). Trimming left V 1 base short and J 5 bases short, with 12 bases between. Germline V gene lookup returns CDR1 MGHDK and CDR2 SYGVNS. This CDR3 is built from 14 residues. This CDR3 is CASSEWAGADEQYF. The CDR3 nucleotides read TGTGCCAGCAGTGAATGGGCAGGGGCGGACGAGCAGTACTTC.

Regarding this clonotype: A much larger clone is a single base away; this may be a read error. The V gene is TRBV14, the J gene TRBJ2-7; 9 nucleotides agree with TRBD1. CDR3 size: 16 residues. Germline assignment: CDR1 SGHDN and CDR2 FVKESK. CDR3: CANSQVVGQGKYEQYF. In nucleotides, the CDR3 is TGTGCCAACAGCCAAGTAGTAGGACAGGGGAAATACGAGCAGTACTTC.

In this sample, this clonotype turned up a few times. The chain uses TRBV5-6 and TRBJ1-2, with 7 bases aligning to TRBD1. V lost 3 bases and J lost 4; bases outside the gene matches: 9. The CDR3 extends over 15 amino acids. Germline CDR1 and CDR2: SGHDT and YYEEEE. This CDR3 is CASSSVAGGSYGYTF. CDR3 sequence (DNA): TGTGCCAGCAGCTCGGTAGCAGGGGGGAGCTATGGCTACACCTTC.

Points on this clonotype: The junction and the germline gene differ at one end; a read error may be behind it. The genes are TRBV3-1 and TRBJ2-1; no clear D gene. The germline V gene encodes CDR1 LGHDT and CDR2 YNNKEL (reference sequence). CDR3 length: 15 amino acids. The CDR3 bases are TGTGCCAGCAGCCAAGGTCAGAACTCCTACAATGAGCGGTTCTTC. It translates to CASSQGQNSYNERFF.

The sample holds many counts of this clonotype. The chain uses TRBV5-1 and TRBJ2-5; D possibly corresponds to TRBD1 (5 bases). The germline V gene encodes CDR1 SGHRS and CDR2 YFSETQ. The V gene lost 0 bases and the J gene lost 1 base, with 10 bases spanning the gap. The CDR3 extends over 15 amino acids. The CDR3 reads CASSLDVGVQETQYF. The CDR3 DNA is TGCGCCAGCAGCTTGGATGTAGGGGTCCAAGAGACCCAGTACTTC.

This clonotype occurred many times. The V and J genes are TRBV5-4 and TRBJ1-2; no firm D call. V was trimmed by 3 bases and J by 8 bases, leaving 14 bases between them. CDR3 length: 13 amino acids. Germline V gene sequence: CDR1 SGHNT, CDR2 YYREEE (reference sequence). In DNA form, the CDR3 reads TGTGCCAGCAGCTCAGTGATGGATAGCGGCTACACCTTC. Its translation is CASSSVMDSGYTF.

This clonotype was counted many times. The chain links TRBV2 to TRBJ2-7, with a tentative D call TRBD2 (6 bases). The CDR3 loop spans 14 amino acids. V was trimmed by 1 base and J by 5 bases, leaving 12 bases between them. Germline CDR1 reads SNHLY; CDR2 reads FYNNEI. CDR3 nucleotide sequence: TGTGCCAGCAGTGAAGTTGGGGAGGAGAACGAGCAGTACTTC. Translation gives CASSEVGEENEQYF.

This clonotype was observed at least ten times. The chain's CDR3 is CASMVGQGADTQYF. The CDR3 nucleotides read TGTGCCAGCATGGTAGGACAGGGCGCAGATACGCAGTATTTT. V gene TRBV2 combines with J gene TRBJ2-3; 8 bases map to TRBD1. The length of the CDR3 is 14 residues. Trimming at V came to 7 bases and at J to 4 bases, leaving 7 bases not matched to a gene. Germline values: CDR1 SNHLY, CDR2 FYNNEI. The variable domain in full, with the rest retrieved from reference TRBV2 and TRBJ2-3, is EPEVTQTPSHQVTQMGQEVILRCVPISNHLYFYWYRQILGQKVEFLVSFYNNEISEKSEIFDDQFSVERPDGSNFTLKIRSTKLEDSAMYFCASMVGQGADTQYFGPGTRLTVL.

Only a few counts were recorded for this clonotype. The V and J genes are TRBV12-5 and TRBJ2-1; D is uncertain. V was cut by 8 bases and J by 0 bases, with 8 bases left in between. CDR3 length: 13 amino acids. The germline V gene encodes CDR1 LGHNT and CDR2 FRNRAP. CDR3 bases: TGTGCTAGTAGTGGGTCCTCCTACAATGAGCAGTTCTTC. Translated: CASSGSSYNEQFF.

This clonotype has at least ten counts. The rearrangement joins TRBV12-3 or TRBV12-4 to TRBJ2-2, with D unresolved. Trimming took off 4 bases at V and 3 bases at J, with 3 bases between the two ends. This CDR3 region has 12 residues. CDR3 protein: CASSSDTGELFF. The CDR3 nucleotides are TGTGCCAGCAGTTCGGACACCGGGGAGCTGTTTTTT.

On this clonotype: A much larger clone lies a single base off, so this may be a read error. Without the conserved terminal phenylalanine or tryptophan, this CDR3 likely stems from a read error. V and J are TRBV18 and TRBJ2-7; 7 bases agree with TRBD1. The CDR3 extends over 15 amino acids. The V gene end was trimmed by 2 bases and the J gene end by 3 bases; junction bases not matched to a gene: 7. Germline lookup yields CDR1 KGHSH and CDR2 LQKENI. CDR3 nucleotide sequence: TGTGCCAGCTCACCAGGGGGACAGCGATACTACGAGCAGTACCTC. It codes for CASSPGGQRYYEQYL.

This clonotype was picked up many times. The rearrangement links TRBV24-1 to TRBJ2-3; D call uncertain. The germline V and J ends were trimmed by 3 bases and 3 bases, with 6 bases remaining between them. The V gene's germline CDR1 is KGHDR and CDR2 SFDVKD. The CDR3 contains 13 residues. The CDR3 protein is CATSDTVTDTQYF. The DNA for the CDR3 is TGTGCCACCAGTGATACTGTTACAGATACGCAGTATTTT.

This clonotype was counted between two and nine times. This rearrangement joins TRBV28 to TRBJ1-6; 9 bases are shared with TRBD1. Looked up from germline, CDR1 is MDHEN and CDR2 is SYDVKM. This CDR3 region has 14 residues. After removal of 7 bases from V and 10 bases from J, the junction contained 8 bases not matched to a gene. In DNA, the CDR3 is TGTGCCAGCACCCCGGGACAGGGAAGATCACCCCTCCACTTT. Translating it yields CASTPGQGRSPLHF.